Here is one TCR beta chain with its context. Patients from Seattle were sampled longitudinally, starting during active infection. This table comes from immunoSEQ multiplex PCR, and its TCRdb copy is limited to in-frame clones, with some not included. The sample holds around 300,000 clones, about 93% seen once. After removal of 6 bases from V and 6 bases from J, the junction contained 11 bases not matched to a gene. Per germline, CDR1 MDHEN and CDR2 SYDVKM. CDR3 length: 14 residues. This entry belongs to a study of blood T cell repertoires in COVID-19. The sample consisted of peripheral blood. The sequence came from a woman in her thirties with COVID-19, enrolled during active disease. The rearrangement uses TRBV28 and TRBJ2-7; 7 nucleotides match TRBD1. The CDR3 here is CASSLTGTAFEQYF. CDR3 nucleotides: TGTGCCAGCAGCTTGACCGGGACAGCCTTCGAGCAGTACTTC. The whole variable domain, remainder taken from reference TRBV28 and TRBJ2-7, is DVKVTQSSRYLVKRTGEKVFLECVQDMDHENMFWYRQDPGLGLRLIYFSYDVKMKEKGDIPEGYSVSREKKERFSLILESASTNQTSMYLCASSLTGTAFEQYFGPGTRLTVT.